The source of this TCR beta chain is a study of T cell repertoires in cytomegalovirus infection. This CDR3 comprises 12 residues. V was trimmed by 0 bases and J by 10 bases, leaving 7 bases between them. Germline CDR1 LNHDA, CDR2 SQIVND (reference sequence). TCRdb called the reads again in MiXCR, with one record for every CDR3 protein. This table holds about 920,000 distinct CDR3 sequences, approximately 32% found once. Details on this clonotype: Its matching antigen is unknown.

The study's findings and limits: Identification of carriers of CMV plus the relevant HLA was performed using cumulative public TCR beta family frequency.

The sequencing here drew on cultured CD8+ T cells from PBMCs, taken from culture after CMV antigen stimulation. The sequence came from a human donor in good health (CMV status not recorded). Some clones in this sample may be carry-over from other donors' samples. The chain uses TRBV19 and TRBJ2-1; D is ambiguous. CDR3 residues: CASSIDEVEQFF. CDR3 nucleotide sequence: TGTGCCAGTAGTATAGACGAGGTGGAGCAGTTCTTC.